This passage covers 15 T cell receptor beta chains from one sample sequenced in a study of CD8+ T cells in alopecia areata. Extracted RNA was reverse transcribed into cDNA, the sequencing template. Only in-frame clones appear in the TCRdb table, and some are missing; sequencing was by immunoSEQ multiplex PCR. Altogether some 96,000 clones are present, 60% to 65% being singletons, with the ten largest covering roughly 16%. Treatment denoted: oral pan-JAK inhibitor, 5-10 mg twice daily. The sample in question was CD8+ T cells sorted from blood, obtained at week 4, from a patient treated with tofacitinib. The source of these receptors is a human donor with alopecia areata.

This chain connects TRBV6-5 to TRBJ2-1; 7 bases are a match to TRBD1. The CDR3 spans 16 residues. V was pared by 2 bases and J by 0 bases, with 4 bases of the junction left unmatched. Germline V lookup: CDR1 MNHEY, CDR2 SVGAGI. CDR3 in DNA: TGTGCCAGCAGTTACACCCGACAGGGCTCCTACAATGAGCAGTTCTTC. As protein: CASSYTRQGSYNEQFF.

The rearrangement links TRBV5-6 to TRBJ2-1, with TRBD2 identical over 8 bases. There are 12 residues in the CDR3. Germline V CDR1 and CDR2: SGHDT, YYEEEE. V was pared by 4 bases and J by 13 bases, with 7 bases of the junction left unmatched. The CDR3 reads CASSATSGRQFF. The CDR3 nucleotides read TGTGCCAGCAGCGCTACTAGCGGTAGACAGTTCTTC. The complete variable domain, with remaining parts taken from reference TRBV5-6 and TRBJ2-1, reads DAGVTQSPTHLIKTRGQQVTLRCSPKSGHDTVSWYQQALGQGPQFIFQYYEEEERQRGNFPDRFSGHQFPNYSSELNVNALLLGDSALYLCASSATSGRQFFGPGTRLTVL.

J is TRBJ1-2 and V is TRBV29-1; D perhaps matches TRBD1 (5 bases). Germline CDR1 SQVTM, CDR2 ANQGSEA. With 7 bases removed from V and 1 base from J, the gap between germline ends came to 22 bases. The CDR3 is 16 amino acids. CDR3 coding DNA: TGCAGCGCTGCAGCCCAAACAGGCGCCTATAACTATGGCTACACCTTC. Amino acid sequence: CSAAAQTGAYNYGYTF.

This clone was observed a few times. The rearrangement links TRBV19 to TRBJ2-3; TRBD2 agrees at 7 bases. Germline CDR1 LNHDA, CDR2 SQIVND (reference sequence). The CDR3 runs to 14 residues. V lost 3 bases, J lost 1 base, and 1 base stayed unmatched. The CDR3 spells CASSMAGGTDTQYF. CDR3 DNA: TGTGCCAGTAGTATGGCGGGGGGCACAGATACGCAGTATTTT.

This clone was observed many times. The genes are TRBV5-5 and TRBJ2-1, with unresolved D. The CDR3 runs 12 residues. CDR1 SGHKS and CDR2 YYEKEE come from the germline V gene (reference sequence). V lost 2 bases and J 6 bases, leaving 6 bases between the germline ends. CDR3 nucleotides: TGTGCCAGCAGCTTCGGCCGCAATGAGCAGTTCTTC. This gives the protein CASSFGRNEQFF.

The CDR3 here is CSVHRTDTGELFF. The CDR3 DNA sequence: TGCAGCGTACATAGGACCGACACCGGGGAGCTGTTTTTT. The V and J genes are TRBV29-1 and TRBJ2-2; D remains unclear. Germline CDR1 SQVTM, CDR2 ANQGSEA. V lost 6 bases, J lost 3 bases, and 11 bases lay in between. CDR3 size: 13 residues.

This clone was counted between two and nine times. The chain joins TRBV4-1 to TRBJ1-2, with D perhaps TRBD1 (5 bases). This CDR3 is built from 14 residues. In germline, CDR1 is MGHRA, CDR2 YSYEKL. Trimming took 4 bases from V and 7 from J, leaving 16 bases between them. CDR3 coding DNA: TGCGCCAGCAGCCCGGGACCCGGAGGCAGTGGCTACACCTTC. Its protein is CASSPGPGGSGYTF.

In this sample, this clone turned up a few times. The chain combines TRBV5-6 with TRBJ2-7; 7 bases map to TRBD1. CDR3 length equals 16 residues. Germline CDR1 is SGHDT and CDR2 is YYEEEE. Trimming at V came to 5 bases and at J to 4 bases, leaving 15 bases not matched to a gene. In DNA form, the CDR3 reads TGTGCCAGCAGACTTGTTTTTGGACAGGACATTTACGAGCAGTACTTC. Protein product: CASRLVFGQDIYEQYF.

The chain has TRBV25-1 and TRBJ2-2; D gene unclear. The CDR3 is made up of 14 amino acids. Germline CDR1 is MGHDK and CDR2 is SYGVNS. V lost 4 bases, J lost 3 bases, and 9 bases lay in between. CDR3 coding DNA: TGTGCCAGCAGTGTCGGATTTGACACCGGGGAGCTGTTTTTT. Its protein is CASSVGFDTGELFF.

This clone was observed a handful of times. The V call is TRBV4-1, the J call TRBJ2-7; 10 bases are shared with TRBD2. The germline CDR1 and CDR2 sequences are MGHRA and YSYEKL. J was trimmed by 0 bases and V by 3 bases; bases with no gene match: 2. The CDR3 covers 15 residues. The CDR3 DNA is TGCGCCAGCAGCCATCAGCGGGAGGGCTCCTACGAGCAGTACTTC. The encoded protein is CASSHQREGSYEQYF.

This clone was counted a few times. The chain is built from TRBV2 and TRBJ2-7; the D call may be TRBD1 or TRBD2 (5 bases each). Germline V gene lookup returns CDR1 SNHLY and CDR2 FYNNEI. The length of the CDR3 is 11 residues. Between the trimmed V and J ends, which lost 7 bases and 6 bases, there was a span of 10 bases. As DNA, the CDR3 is TGTGCCAGCAAGACGGGGCCCGAGCAGTACTTC. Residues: CASKTGPEQYF.

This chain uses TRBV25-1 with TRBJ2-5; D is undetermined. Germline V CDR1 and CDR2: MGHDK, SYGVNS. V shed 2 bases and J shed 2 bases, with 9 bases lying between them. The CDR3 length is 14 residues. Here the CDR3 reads CASSENPMQETQYF. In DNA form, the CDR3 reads TGTGCCAGCAGTGAAAATCCAATGCAAGAGACCCAGTACTTC.

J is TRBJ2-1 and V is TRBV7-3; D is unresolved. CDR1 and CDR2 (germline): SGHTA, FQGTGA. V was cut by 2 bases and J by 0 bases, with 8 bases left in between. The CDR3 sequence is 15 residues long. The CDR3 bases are TGTGCCAGCAGCTTAGATTCGAACTCCTACAATGAGCAGTTCTTC. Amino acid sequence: CASSLDSNSYNEQFF.

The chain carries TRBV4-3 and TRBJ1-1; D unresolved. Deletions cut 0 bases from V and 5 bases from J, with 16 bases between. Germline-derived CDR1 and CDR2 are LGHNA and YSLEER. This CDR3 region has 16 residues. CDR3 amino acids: CASSQEVVGVGTEAFF. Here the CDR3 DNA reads TGCGCCAGCAGCCAAGAGGTGGTCGGGGTGGGGACTGAAGCTTTCTTT.

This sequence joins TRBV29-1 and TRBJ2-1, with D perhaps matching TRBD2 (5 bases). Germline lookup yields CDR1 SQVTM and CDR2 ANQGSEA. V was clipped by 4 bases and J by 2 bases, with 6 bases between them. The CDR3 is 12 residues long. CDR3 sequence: CSVVGTYNEQFF. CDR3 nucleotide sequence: TGCAGCGTTGTCGGGACCTACAATGAGCAGTTCTTC.